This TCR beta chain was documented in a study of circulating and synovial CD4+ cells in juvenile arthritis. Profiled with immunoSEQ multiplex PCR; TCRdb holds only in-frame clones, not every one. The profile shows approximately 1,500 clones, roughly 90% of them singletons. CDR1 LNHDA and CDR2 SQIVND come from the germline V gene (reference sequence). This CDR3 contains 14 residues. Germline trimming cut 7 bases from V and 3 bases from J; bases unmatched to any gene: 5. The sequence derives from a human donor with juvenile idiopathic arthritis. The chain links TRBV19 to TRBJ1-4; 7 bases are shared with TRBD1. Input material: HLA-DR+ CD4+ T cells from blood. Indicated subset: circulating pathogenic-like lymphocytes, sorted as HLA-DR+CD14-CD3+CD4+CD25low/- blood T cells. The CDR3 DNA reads TGTGCCAGTAACCGGGACAGATCTAATGAAAAACTGTTTTTT. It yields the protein CASNRDRSNEKLFF. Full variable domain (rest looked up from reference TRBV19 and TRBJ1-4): DGGITQSPKYLFRKEGQNVTLSCEQNLNHDAMYWYRQDPGQGLRLIYYSQIVNDFQKGDIAEGYSVSREKKESFPLTVTSAQKNPTAFYLCASNRDRSNEKLFFGSGTQLSVL.